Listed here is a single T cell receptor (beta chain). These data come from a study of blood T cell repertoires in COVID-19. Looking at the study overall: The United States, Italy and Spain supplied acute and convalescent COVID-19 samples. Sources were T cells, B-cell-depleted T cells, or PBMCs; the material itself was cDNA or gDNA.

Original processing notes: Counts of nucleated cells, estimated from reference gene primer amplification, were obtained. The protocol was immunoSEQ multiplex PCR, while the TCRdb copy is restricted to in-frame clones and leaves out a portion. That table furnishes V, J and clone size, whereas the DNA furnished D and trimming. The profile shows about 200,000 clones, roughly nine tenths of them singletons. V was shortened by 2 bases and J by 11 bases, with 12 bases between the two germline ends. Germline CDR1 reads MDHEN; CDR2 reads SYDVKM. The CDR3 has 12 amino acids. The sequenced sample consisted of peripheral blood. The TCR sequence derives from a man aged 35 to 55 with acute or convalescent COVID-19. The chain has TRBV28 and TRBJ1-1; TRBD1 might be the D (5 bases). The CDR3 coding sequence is TGTGCCAGCAGTTTAACGGGGGTTGAGGCTTTCTTT. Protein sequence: CASSLTGVEAFF.